One and the same sample provided the 28 T cell receptor beta chains below, sequenced in a study of blood T cell repertoires in COVID-19. Using immunoSEQ multiplex PCR, the repertoire was profiled, and TCRdb retains in-frame clones only, with some absent. The profile shows a few hundred thousand clones, over 70% of them singletons. The sample was peripheral blood. The receptors come from a woman between 65 and 79 years old with acute or convalescent COVID-19.

The rearrangement links TRBV18 to TRBJ1-1; 10 bases fit TRBD1. This CDR3 contains 16 residues. Germline loops: CDR1 KGHSH, CDR2 LQKENI. Trimming removed 3 bases from V and 4 bases from J; junction bases left unmatched: 8. The CDR3 bases are TGTGCCAGCTCACCGGGACAGGGGAAAGGGGGCACTGAAGCTTTCTTT. It codes for CASSPGQGKGGTEAFF.

This clone was seen a few times. V usage is TRBV4-1 and J usage is TRBJ1-3; no definite D call. Trimming removed 0 bases at V and 7 bases at J, with 10 bases between. The CDR3 sequence is 14 residues long. Germline V gene data show CDR1 as MGHRA and CDR2 as YSYEKL. Here the CDR3 DNA reads TGCGCCAGCAGCCAAGATGGTACGAGTAACACCATATATTTT. Translated, it gives CASSQDGTSNTIYF.

The chain carries TRBV9 and TRBJ2-7; 8 bases match TRBD1. J gave up 3 bases and V 0 bases, and 5 bases lay outside the gene matches. CDR1 is SGDLS and CDR2 is YYNGEE in the germline V gene. The CDR3 length is 15 residues. CDR3 bases: TGTGCCAGCAGCGTAGCGTTGGGACAGGTCTACGAGCAGTACTTC. Translation: CASSVALGQVYEQYF.

The chain recombines TRBV10-1 with TRBJ2-5; TRBD2 matches 7 bases. CDR1 is WNHNN, CDR2 SYGVQD, per germline (reference sequence). J was trimmed by 7 bases and V by 2 bases; bases with no gene match: 7. This CDR3 has 14 residues. CDR3 loop: CASSELGTGGTQYF. In DNA, the CDR3 is TGCGCCAGCAGTGAGCTTGGGACGGGGGGGACCCAGTACTTC.

Regarding this clone: Other DNA sequences within the sample encode an identical CDR3. This rearrangement joins TRBV30 to TRBJ2-2; D possibly corresponds to TRBD1 (6 bases). The V and J ends lost 0 bases and 5 bases respectively, with 7 bases between them. The CDR3 loop spans 13 amino acids. The germline CDR1 and CDR2 sequences are GTSNPN and SVGIG (reference sequence). The CDR3 coding sequence is TGTGCCTGGAGTGTGCAGGGGACCGGGGAGCTGTTTTTT. It specifies CAWSVQGTGELFF.

This clone showed up just a few times. V usage is TRBV6-2 or TRBV6-3 and J usage is TRBJ1-5; 8 bases fit TRBD1. The V gene end was trimmed by 4 bases and the J gene end by 0 bases; junction bases not matched to a gene: 5. The CDR3 is 16 residues long. The germline V gene has CDR1 MNHEY and CDR2 SVGEGT. The CDR3 here is CASSSRTGNSNQPQHF. CDR3 DNA sequence: TGTGCCAGCAGTTCGAGGACAGGGAATAGCAATCAGCCCCAGCATTTT.

This chain connects TRBV10-2 to TRBJ1-2; no reliable D call. Germline V gene data show CDR1 as WSHSY and CDR2 as SAAADI. Trimming removed 3 bases from V and 7 bases from J, with 15 bases in between. The CDR3 length is 14 residues. The CDR3 coding sequence is TGCGCCAGCAGTGATAAGAGGCGGTCGAGTGGCTACACCTTC. It is translated as CASSDKRRSSGYTF.

CDR3 sequence: CAWSDRQNQPQHF. DNA of the CDR3: TGTGCCTGGAGCGACAGACAGAATCAGCCCCAGCATTTT. This chain links TRBV30 with TRBJ1-5, with TRBD1 as a possible D gene (5 bases). Germline-derived CDR1 and CDR2 are GTSNPN and SVGIG (reference sequence). The CDR3 spans 13 residues. Trimming took off 3 bases at V and 4 bases at J, with 10 bases between the two ends.

The chain carries TRBV3-1 (or the pseudogene TRBV3-2) and TRBJ1-2; D remains ambiguous. The V gene's germline CDR1 is LGHDT and CDR2 YNNKEL (reference sequence). This CDR3 comprises 15 residues. V lost 4 bases, J lost 0 bases, and 12 bases lay in between. The CDR3 spells CASSLSGGSNYGYTF. CDR3 in DNA: TGTGCCAGCAGCCTATCCGGAGGGTCTAACTATGGCTACACCTTC.

This chain uses TRBV29-1 with TRBJ2-5; possibly TRBD2 for D (5 bases). In germline, CDR1 is SQVTM, CDR2 ANQGSEA. Trimming shortened V by 4 bases and J by 7 bases, and 10 bases separated the two germline ends. The length of the CDR3 is 11 residues. The CDR3 is CSVGVRGTQYF. CDR3 nucleotide sequence: TGCAGCGTTGGGGTCCGGGGGACCCAGTACTTC. The full variable domain, in which reference TRBV29-1 and TRBJ2-5 provide the parts outside the CDR3, is SAVISQKPSRDICQRGTSLTIQCQVDSQVTMMFWYRQQPGQSLTLIATANQGSEATYESGFVIDKFPISRPNLTFSTLTVSNMSPEDSSIYLCSVGVRGTQYFGPGTRLLVL.

J is TRBJ1-1 and V is TRBV27; TRBD1 is a possible D gene (5 bases). Trimming pared 6 bases from V and 0 bases from J, leaving 14 bases between. The CDR3 covers 15 residues. Germline CDR1 reads MNHEY; CDR2 reads SMNVEV (reference sequence). The CDR3 is CASRNSQGMNTEAFF. CDR3 sequence (DNA): TGTGCCAGCAGAAATTCTCAGGGCATGAACACTGAAGCTTTCTTT.

V usage is TRBV6-5 and J usage is TRBJ2-7; D may be TRBD1 (5 bases). Between the trimmed V and J ends, which lost 6 bases and 0 bases, there was a span of 12 bases. The CDR3 has 14 amino acids. Germline V gene data show CDR1 as MNHEY and CDR2 as SVGAGI. CDR3 DNA: TGTGCCAGCAGGGACAACACCCCCTCCTACGAGCAGTACGTC. It yields the protein CASRDNTPSYEQYV.

The V and J genes are TRBV2 and TRBJ2-2; 9 nucleotides agree with TRBD1. Germline V gene sequence: CDR1 SNHLY, CDR2 FYNNEI. V was pared by 6 bases and J by 3 bases, with 8 bases of the junction left unmatched. The CDR3 loop spans 16 amino acids. This CDR3 is CASSSRQGGDTGELFF. For the CDR3, the DNA is TGTGCCAGCAGCTCTAGACAGGGGGGCGACACCGGGGAGCTGTTTTTT. The full variable domain, rest sourced from reference TRBV2 and TRBJ2-2, is EPEVTQTPSHQVTQMGQEVILRCVPISNHLYFYWYRQILGQKVEFLVSFYNNEISEKSEIFDDQFSVERPDGSNFTLKIRSTKLEDSAMYFCASSSRQGGDTGELFFGEGSRLTVL.

For the CDR3, the DNA is TGTGCCAGTAGTATCAGCTCTGGAAACACCATATATTTT. Translating it yields CASSISSGNTIYF. The chain uses TRBV19 and TRBJ1-3; D not certain. V lost 3 bases and J 0 bases, leaving 3 bases between the germline ends. Germline assignment: CDR1 LNHDA and CDR2 SQIVND (reference sequence). This CDR3 is 13 amino acids long.

This clone was detected once. J is TRBJ2-1 and V is TRBV19; TRBD2 agrees at 11 bases. The V segment lost 6 bases and the J segment 10 bases; nucleotides outside the gene matches: 8. The CDR3 is made up of 14 amino acids. Germline V CDR1 and CDR2: LNHDA, SQIVND (reference sequence). For the CDR3, the DNA is TGTGCCAGTAGCCAGACTAGCGGGGCCAGGGAGCAGTTCTTC. Protein sequence: CASSQTSGAREQFF.

The chain has TRBV3-1 (or the pseudogene TRBV3-2) and TRBJ1-6, with 9 bases lining up with TRBD1. Germline CDR1 is LGHDT and CDR2 is YNNKEL (reference sequence). CDR3 length: 16 residues. J lost 2 bases, V lost 5 bases, and 4 bases had no gene match. CDR3 region: CASSSGQGAYNSPLHF. The CDR3 DNA reads TGTGCCAGCAGCTCGGGACAGGGCGCCTATAATTCACCCCTCCACTTT.

The chain joins TRBV27 to TRBJ1-1; 8 bases are a match to TRBD1. Germline loops: CDR1 MNHEY, CDR2 SMNVEV (reference sequence). The CDR3 runs 16 residues. V was pared by 3 bases and J by 7 bases, with 13 bases of the junction left unmatched. As DNA, the CDR3 is TGTGCCAGCAGTTTTGGACAGGGCAAACGGACTCGTGAAGCTTTCTTT. Amino acids: CASSFGQGKRTREAFF.

The chain links TRBV6-1 to TRBJ1-4; perhaps TRBD1 as D (6 bases). Looked up from germline, CDR1 is MNHNS and CDR2 is SASEGT. The V end lost 8 bases, the J end lost 4 bases, and 14 bases lay between the germline ends. The CDR3 is made up of 14 amino acids. The CDR3: CASGRQALNEKLFF. CDR3 DNA sequence: TGTGCCAGCGGGAGACAGGCCCTTAATGAAAAACTGTTTTTT.

The chain carries TRBV10-3 and TRBJ2-4; tentative D call: TRBD2 (6 bases). This CDR3 is 17 amino acids long. CDR1 is ENHRY, CDR2 SYGVKD, per germline. V was shortened by 7 bases and J by 0 bases, with 19 bases between the two germline ends. The CDR3: CAIMRQETGVAKNIQYF. The CDR3 bases are TGTGCCATCATGAGACAAGAGACGGGAGTAGCCAAAAACATTCAGTACTTC.

The chain links TRBV2 to TRBJ1-5; D gene unclear. Trimming removed 7 bases at V and 3 bases at J, with 10 bases between. CDR1 is SNHLY and CDR2 is FYNNEI in the germline V gene. CDR3 size: 13 residues. The CDR3 bases are TGTGCCAGCAAAGAGGAATTCAATCAGCCCCAGCATTTT. Its translation: CASKEEFNQPQHF.

This sequence joins TRBV7-9 and TRBJ1-4; D possibly corresponds to TRBD1 (5 bases). This CDR3 comprises 14 residues. V was cut by 5 bases and J by 5 bases, with 12 bases left in between. Germline assignment: CDR1 SEHNR and CDR2 FQNEAQ (reference sequence). The CDR3 nucleotides are TGTGCCAGCAGCGTCGACAGTGAGAATGAAAAACTGTTTTTT. This encodes CASSVDSENEKLFF.

The chain carries TRBV9 and TRBJ1-1; no firm D call. Germline-derived CDR1 and CDR2 are SGDLS and YYNGEE. V was clipped by 2 bases and J by 3 bases, with 5 bases between them. The CDR3 has 12 amino acids. CDR3 protein: CASSVGDTEAFF. The CDR3 DNA sequence: TGTGCCAGCAGCGTGGGAGACACTGAAGCTTTCTTT.

The chain employs TRBV18 and TRBJ2-1; D possibly corresponds to TRBD1 (5 bases). The CDR3 totals 14 residues. Germline CDR1 KGHSH, CDR2 LQKENI. V lost 3 bases, J lost 5 bases, and 11 bases lay in between. CDR3 sequence: CASSPGAPNNEQFF. The CDR3 nucleotides are TGTGCCAGCTCACCTGGGGCTCCTAACAATGAGCAGTTCTTC.

The rearrangement joins TRBV7-8 to TRBJ1-2; 9 nucleotides match TRBD1. CDR3 size: 14 residues. Germline loops: CDR1 SGHVS, CDR2 FQNEAQ. With V trimmed by 5 bases and J by 6 bases, 7 bases remained unmatched. DNA of the CDR3: TGTGCCAGCAGCCCTGGACAGGGGCGGGATGGCTACACCTTC. This codes for CASSPGQGRDGYTF.

The chain employs TRBV19 and TRBJ1-2, with TRBD1 matching 8 bases. The junction had 6 bases not matched to a gene; V was cut back by 8 bases and J by 4 bases. The V gene's germline CDR1 is LNHDA and CDR2 SQIVND (reference sequence). The CDR3 runs 13 residues. The CDR3 spells CASSTDRGYGYTF. The CDR3 DNA reads TGTGCCAGTTCCACAGACAGGGGCTATGGCTACACCTTC.

This sequence joins TRBV3-1 (or the pseudogene TRBV3-2) and TRBJ2-2, with TRBD1 as a possible D gene (5 bases). The V end lost 3 bases, the J end lost 1 base, and 12 bases lay between the germline ends. This CDR3 region has 16 residues. Germline CDR1 and CDR2: LGHDT and YNNKEL (reference sequence). The CDR3 protein is CASSQRTTQNTGELFF. The CDR3 region has the DNA TGTGCCAGCAGCCAGCGGACAACTCAGAACACCGGGGAGCTGTTTTTT.

V gene TRBV3-1 (or the pseudogene TRBV3-2) combines with J gene TRBJ1-4; D might be TRBD1 (5 bases). Germline lookup yields CDR1 LGHDT and CDR2 YNNKEL (reference sequence). V was trimmed by 3 bases and J by 8 bases, leaving 10 bases between them. The CDR3 contains 13 residues. The CDR3 sequence: CASSQGRGEKLFF. CDR3 DNA: TGTGCCAGCAGCCAGGGTAGGGGCGAAAAACTGTTTTTT.

This clone was detected a few times. The chain is built from TRBV5-4 and TRBJ1-2; 9 positions agree with TRBD1. The ends lost 4 bases at V and 11 bases at J; junction bases unmatched: 6. Germline CDR1 and CDR2: SGHNT and YYREEE (reference sequence). The CDR3 consists of 12 residues. In DNA form, the CDR3 reads TGTGCCAGCAGCGTGGACAGGGGACGTTACACCTTC. This codes for CASSVDRGRYTF.